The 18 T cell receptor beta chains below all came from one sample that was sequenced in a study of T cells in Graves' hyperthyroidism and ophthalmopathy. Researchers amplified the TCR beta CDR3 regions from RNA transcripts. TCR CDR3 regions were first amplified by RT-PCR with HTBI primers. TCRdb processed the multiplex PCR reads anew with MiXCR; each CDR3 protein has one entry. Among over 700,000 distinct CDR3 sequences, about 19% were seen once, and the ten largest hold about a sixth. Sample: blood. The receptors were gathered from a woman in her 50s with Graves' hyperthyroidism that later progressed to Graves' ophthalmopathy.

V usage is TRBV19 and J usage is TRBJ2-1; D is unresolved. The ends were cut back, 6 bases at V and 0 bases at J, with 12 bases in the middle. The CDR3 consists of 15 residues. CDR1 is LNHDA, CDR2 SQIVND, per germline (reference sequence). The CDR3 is CASSMIQSSYNEQFF. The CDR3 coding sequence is TGTGCCAGTAGCATGATTCAAAGCTCCTACAATGAGCAGTTCTTC. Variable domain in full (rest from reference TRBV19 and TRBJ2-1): DGGITQSPKYLFRKEGQNVTLSCEQNLNHDAMYWYRQDPGQGLRLIYYSQIVNDFQKGDIAEGYSVSREKKESFPLTVTSAQKNPTAFYLCASSMIQSSYNEQFFGPGTRLTVL.

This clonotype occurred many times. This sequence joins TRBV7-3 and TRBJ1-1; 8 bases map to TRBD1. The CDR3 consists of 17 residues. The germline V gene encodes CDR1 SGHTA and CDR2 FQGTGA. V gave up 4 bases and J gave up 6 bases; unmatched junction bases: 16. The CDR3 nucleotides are TGTGCCAGCAGCTATACCCCCTTGACAGGGGCTCAGGCTGAAGCTTTCTTT. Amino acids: CASSYTPLTGAQAEAFF.

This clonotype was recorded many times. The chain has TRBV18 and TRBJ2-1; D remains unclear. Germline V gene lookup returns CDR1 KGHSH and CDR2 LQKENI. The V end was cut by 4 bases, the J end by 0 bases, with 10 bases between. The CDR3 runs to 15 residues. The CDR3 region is CASSQSSGSYNEQFF. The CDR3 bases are TGTGCCAGCTCACAATCGTCGGGCTCCTACAATGAGCAGTTCTTC.

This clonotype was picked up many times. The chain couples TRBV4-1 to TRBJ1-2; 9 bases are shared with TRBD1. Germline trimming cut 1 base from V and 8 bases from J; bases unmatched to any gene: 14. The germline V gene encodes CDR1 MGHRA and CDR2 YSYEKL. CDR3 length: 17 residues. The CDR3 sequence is CASSQGSHPIQGAGYTF. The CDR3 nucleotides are TGCGCCAGCAGCCAAGGAAGTCACCCAATACAGGGGGCCGGCTACACCTTC.

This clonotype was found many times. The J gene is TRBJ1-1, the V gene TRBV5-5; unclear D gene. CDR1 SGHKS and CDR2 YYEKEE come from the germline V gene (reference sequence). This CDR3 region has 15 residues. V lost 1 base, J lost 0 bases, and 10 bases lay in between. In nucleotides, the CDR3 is TGTGCCAGCAGCTTGTCAAGGCAGATGAACACTGAAGCTTTCTTT. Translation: CASSLSRQMNTEAFF.

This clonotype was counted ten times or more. The CDR3, as DNA: TGTGCCAGCAGTTTAAAGGGGTTGGGTTATGGCTACACCTTC. This codes for CASSLKGLGYGYTF. This rearrangement joins TRBV27 to TRBJ1-2, with D possibly matching TRBD1 (5 bases). The V gene lost 2 bases and the J gene lost 5 bases, with 12 bases spanning the gap. CDR3 length: 14 amino acids. CDR1 and CDR2 (germline): MNHEY, SMNVEV (reference sequence).

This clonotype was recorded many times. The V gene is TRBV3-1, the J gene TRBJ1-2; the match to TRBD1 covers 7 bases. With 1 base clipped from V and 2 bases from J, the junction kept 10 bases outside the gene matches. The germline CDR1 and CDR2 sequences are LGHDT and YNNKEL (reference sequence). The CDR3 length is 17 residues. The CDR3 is CASSQALRGTDNYGYTF. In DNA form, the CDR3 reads TGTGCCAGCAGCCAAGCCCTTCGCGGGACAGACAACTATGGCTACACCTTC.

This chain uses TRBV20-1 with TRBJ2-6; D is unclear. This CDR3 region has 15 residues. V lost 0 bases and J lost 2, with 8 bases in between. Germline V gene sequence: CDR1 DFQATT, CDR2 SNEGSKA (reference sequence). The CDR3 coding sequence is TGCAGTGCTAGAGATCGAACAGCTGGGGCCAACGTCCTGACTTTC. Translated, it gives CSARDRTAGANVLTF.

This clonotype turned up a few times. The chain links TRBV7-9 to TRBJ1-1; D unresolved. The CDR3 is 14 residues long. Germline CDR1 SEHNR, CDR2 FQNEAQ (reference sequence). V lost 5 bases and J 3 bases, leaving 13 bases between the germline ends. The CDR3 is CASSPVPRDTEAFF. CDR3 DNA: TGTGCCAGCAGCCCCGTGCCCCGGGACACTGAAGCTTTCTTT.

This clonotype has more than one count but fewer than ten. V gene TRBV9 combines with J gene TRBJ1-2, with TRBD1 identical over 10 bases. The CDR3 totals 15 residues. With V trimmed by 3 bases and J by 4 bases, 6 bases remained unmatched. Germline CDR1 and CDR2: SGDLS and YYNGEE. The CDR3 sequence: CASSDGTGALYGYTF. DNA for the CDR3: TGTGCCAGCAGCGACGGGACAGGGGCCCTCTATGGCTACACCTTC.

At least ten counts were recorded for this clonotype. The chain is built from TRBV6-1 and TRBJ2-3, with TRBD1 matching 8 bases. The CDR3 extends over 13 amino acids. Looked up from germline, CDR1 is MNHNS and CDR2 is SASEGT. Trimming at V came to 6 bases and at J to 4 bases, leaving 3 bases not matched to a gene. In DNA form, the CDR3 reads TGTGCCAGCAGCGAACAGGGGGCAGATACGCAGTATTTT. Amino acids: CASSEQGADTQYF.

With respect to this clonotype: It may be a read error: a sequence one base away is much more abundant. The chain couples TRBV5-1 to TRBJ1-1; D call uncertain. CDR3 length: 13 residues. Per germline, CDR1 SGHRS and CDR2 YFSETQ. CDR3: CASGLQKNTEAFF. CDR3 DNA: TGCGCCAGCGGCTTGCAGAAGAACACTGAAGCTTTCTTT.

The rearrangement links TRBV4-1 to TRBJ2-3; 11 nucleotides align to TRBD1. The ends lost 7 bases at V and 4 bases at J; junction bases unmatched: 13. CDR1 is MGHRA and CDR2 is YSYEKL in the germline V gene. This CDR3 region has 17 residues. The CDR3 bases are TGCGCCAGCACCATAAGACCGGACAGGGGGCCCGCAGATACGCAGTATTTT. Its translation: CASTIRPDRGPADTQYF.

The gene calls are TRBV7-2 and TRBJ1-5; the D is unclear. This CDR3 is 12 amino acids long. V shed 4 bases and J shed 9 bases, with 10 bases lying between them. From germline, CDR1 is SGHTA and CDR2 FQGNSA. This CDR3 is CASSSVPGPQHF. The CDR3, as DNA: TGTGCCAGCAGCTCCGTTCCCGGGCCCCAGCATTTT.

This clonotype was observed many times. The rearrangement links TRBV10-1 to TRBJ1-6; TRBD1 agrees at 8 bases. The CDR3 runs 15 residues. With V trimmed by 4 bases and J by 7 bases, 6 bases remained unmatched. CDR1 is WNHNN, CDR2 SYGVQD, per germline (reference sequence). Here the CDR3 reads CASSGGQGRNSPLHF. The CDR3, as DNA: TGCGCCAGCAGTGGTGGACAGGGTCGGAATTCACCCCTCCACTTT.

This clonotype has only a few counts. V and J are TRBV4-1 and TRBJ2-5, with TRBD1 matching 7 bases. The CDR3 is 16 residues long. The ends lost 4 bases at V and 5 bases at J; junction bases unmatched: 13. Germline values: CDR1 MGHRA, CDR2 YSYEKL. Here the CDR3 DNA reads TGCGCCAGCAGCCCCCGGGACAGTGTTTCAGGGGAGACCCAGTACTTC. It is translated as CASSPRDSVSGETQYF.

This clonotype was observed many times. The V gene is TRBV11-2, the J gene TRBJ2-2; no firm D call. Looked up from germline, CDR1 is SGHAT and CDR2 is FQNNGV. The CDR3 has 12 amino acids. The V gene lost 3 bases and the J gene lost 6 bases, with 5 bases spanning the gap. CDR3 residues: CASSLLAGELFF. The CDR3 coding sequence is TGTGCCAGCAGCTTGTTGGCCGGGGAGCTGTTTTTT. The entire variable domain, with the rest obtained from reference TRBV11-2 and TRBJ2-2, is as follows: EAGVAQSPRYKIIEKRQSVAFWCNPISGHATLYWYQQILGQGPKLLIQFQNNGVVDDSQLPKDRFSAERLKGVDSTLKIQPAKLEDSAVYLCASSLLAGELFFGEGSRLTVL.

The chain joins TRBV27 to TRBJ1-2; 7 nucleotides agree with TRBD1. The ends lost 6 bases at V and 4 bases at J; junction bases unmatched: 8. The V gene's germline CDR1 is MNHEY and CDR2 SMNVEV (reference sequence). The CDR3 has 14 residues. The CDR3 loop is CASRPGTAAYGYTF. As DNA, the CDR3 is TGTGCCAGCAGGCCCGGGACAGCAGCCTATGGCTACACCTTC.